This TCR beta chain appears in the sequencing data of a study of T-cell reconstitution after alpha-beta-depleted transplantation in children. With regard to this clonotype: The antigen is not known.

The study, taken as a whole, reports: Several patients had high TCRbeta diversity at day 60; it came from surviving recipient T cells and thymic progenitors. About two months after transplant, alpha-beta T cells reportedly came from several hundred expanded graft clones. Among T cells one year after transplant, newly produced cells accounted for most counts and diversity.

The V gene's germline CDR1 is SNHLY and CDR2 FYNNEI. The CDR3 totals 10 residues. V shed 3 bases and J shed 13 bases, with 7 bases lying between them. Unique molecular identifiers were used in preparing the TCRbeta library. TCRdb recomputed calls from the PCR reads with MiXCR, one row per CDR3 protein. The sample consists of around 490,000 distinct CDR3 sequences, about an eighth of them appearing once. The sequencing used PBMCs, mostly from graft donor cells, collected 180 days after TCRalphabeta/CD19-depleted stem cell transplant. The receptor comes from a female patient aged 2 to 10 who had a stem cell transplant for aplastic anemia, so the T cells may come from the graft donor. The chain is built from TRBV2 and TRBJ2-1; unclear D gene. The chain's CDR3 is CASSDGRQFF. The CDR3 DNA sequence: TGTGCCAGCAGTGACGGACGCCAGTTCTTC.